This note documents a single T cell receptor beta chain sequence. The antigen is not known. Per germline, CDR1 LNHDA and CDR2 SQIVND (reference sequence). V was clipped by 6 bases and J by 2 bases, with 11 bases between them. The CDR3 length is 13 residues. PBMCs provided sorted CD4+ and CD8+ T cells. These data are taken from a study of CD8+ T cells in alopecia areata. RNA was extracted and reverse transcribed into cDNA as the sequencing template. Profiled with immunoSEQ multiplex PCR; TCRdb holds only in-frame clones, not every one. The sample yields approximately 63,000 clones, roughly 60% seen once. Findings and caveats of the study: Lesional scalp, notably in alopecia totalis/universalis, had clonality above that of normal scalp.

This specimen was CD8+ T cells sorted from blood, taken at week 0. This receptor was taken from a human donor with alopecia areata. This sequence joins TRBV19 and TRBJ2-7; D unclear. CDR3 DNA sequence: TGTGCCAGTAGCGAGCCTGCGGCCTACGAGCAGTACTTC. This gives the protein CASSEPAAYEQYF.